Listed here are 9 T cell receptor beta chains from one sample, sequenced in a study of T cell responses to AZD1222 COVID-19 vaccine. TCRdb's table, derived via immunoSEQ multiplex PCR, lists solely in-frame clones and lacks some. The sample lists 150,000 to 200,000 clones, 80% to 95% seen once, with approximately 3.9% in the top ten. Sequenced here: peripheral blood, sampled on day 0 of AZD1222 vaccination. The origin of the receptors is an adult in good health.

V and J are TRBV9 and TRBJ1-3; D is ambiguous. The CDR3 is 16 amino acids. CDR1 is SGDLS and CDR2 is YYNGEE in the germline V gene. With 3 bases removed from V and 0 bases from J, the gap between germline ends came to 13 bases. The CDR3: CASSERNRDSGNTIYF. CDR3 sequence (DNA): TGTGCCAGCAGCGAAAGAAACAGAGACTCTGGAAACACCATATATTTT.

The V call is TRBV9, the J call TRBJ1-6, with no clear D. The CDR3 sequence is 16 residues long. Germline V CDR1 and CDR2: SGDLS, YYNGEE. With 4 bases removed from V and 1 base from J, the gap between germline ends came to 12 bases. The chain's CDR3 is CASSRAGSSYNSPLHF. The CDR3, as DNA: TGTGCCAGCAGCCGCGCTGGGTCTTCCTATAATTCACCCCTCCACTTT.

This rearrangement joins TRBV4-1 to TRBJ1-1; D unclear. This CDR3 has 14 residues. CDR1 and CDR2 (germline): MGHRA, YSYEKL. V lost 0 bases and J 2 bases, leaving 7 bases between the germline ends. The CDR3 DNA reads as TGCGCCAGCAGCCAAGATTGGGGTAACACTGAAGCTTTCTTT. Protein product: CASSQDWGNTEAFF.

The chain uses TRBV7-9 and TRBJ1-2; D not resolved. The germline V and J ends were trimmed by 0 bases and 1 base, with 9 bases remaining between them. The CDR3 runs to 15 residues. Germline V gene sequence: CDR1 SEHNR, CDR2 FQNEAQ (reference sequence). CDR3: CASSLAEGFNYGYTF. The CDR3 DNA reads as TGTGCCAGCAGCTTAGCGGAAGGGTTTAACTATGGCTACACCTTC.

The CDR3 nucleotides read TGTGCCAGCAGCCCGTCGGCTCGGGCTAGCGGAAACGCAGATACGCAGTATTTT. It yields the protein CASSPSARASGNADTQYF. The V and J genes are TRBV7-2 and TRBJ2-3, with 7 bases identical to TRBD2. This CDR3 comprises 18 residues. Germline V gene lookup returns CDR1 SGHTA and CDR2 FQGNSA. V dropped 5 bases and J dropped 4; count of bases not matched to a gene: 18.

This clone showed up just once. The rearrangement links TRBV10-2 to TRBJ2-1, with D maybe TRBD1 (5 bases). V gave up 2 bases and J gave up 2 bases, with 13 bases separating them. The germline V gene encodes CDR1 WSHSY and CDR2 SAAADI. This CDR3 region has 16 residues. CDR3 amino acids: CASSEKDGHPYNEQFF. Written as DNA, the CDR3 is TGCGCCAGCAGTGAGAAGGACGGACACCCCTACAATGAGCAGTTCTTC.

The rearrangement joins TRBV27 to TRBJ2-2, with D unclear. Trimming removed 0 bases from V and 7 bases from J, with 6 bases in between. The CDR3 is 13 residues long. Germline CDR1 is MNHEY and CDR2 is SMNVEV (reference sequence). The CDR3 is CASSLSYGGELFF. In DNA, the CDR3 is TGTGCCAGCAGTTTATCCTATGGCGGGGAGCTGTTTTTT.

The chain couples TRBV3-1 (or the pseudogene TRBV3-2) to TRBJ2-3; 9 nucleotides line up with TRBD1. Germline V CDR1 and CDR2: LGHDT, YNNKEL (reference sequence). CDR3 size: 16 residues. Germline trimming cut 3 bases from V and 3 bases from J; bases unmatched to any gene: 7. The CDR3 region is CASSHLQTGGTDTQYF. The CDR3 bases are TGTGCCAGCAGCCACCTACAGACAGGGGGGACAGATACGCAGTATTTT.

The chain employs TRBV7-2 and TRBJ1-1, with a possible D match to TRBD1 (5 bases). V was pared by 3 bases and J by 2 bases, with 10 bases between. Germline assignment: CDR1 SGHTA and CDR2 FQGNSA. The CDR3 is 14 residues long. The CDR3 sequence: CASSFSGGNTEAFF. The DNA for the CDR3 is TGTGCCAGCAGCTTTTCGGGGGGAAACACTGAAGCTTTCTTT.